This T cell receptor (beta chain) is drawn from a study of T-cell memory formation after mild COVID-19. This CDR3 spans 14 amino acids. Trimming stripped 6 bases from V and 8 bases from J, with 17 bases between. This clonotype was seen only a few times. It was 5'RACE with constant-segment primers that produced the TCR alpha and TCR beta cDNA libraries, which carried sample barcodes and UMIs. TCRdb called the 5' RACE reads again in MiXCR, with one record for every CDR3 protein. This table holds roughly 110,000 distinct CDR3 sequences, 15% to 20% found once. V usage is TRBV12-3 or TRBV12-4 and J usage is TRBJ2-1; D tentatively reads TRBD1 or TRBD2 (5 bases each). This TCR was sampled from an adult woman who had mild COVID-19 (a few samples of this study predate the infection). Cell type and time point are not known. Material: PBMCs or a T cell subset sorted from them (not recorded which). The CDR3 sequence is CASSPSGAFYEQFF. The CDR3 nucleotides read TGTGCCAGCAGCCCTTCCGGGGCCTTTTATGAGCAGTTCTTC.